These T cell receptor beta chains were read from a single sample in a study of shared clonotypes between healthy human individuals. Assay: immunoSEQ multiplex PCR; the TCRdb copy retains only in-frame clones and omits some. The profile shows around 650,000 clones, roughly 96% of them singletons. Sequencing input: naive CD8+ T cells sorted from blood. Receptor source: a woman aged 30 to 39 in good health. CDR3s include the opening cysteine and the closing phenylalanine or tryptophan. A D gene is named only where the DNA matches it firmly. Clone size appears in some rows only: once, few, many, or a class for an expanded clone.

cdr3_nt | cdr3_aa | clone_size | v_call | d_call | j_call
TGTGCCAGCAGTGAAGGGACCGGGGAGCTGTTTTTT | CASSEGTGELFF | . | TRBV6-1 | . | TRBJ2-2
TGTGCCAGCAGTTTTTCTTCGCGCGGGGGGGAGACCCAGTACTTC | CASSFSSRGGETQYF | . | TRBV27 | TRBD2 | TRBJ2-5
TGTGCCAGCAGCCCAAGCGGGAGTGAGCAGTTCTTC | CASSPSGSEQFF | . | TRBV5-8 | TRBD2 | TRBJ2-1
TGTGCCAGCAGTGGGATGAACACTGAAGCTTTCTTT | CASSGMNTEAFF | . | TRBV2 | . | TRBJ1-1
TGCGCCAGCAGCCAAGTGTGGCCCAGTACCTACGAGCAGTACTTC | CASSQVWPSTYEQYF | . | TRBV4-1 | . | TRBJ2-7
TGTGCCAGCAGCCACCAGGAGAATCAGCCCCAGCATTTT | CASSHQENQPQHF | . | TRBV13 | . | TRBJ1-5
TGTGCCAGCAGCGTAGACGGGACAGGGGATTCACCCCTCCACTTT | CASSVDGTGDSPLHF | . | TRBV9 | TRBD1 | TRBJ1-6
TGTGCCATCTCTTCCGGGACTGCTCAGCCCCAGCATTTT | CAISSGTAQPQHF | . | TRBV28 | . | TRBJ1-5
TGTGCCAGCAGTTACTATCCACAAGAGACCCAGTACTTC | CASSYYPQETQYF | . | TRBV6-5 | . | TRBJ2-5
TGTGCCAGCAGCCCGTCGGTTCAGGGGTCTCTCGGAAATCAGCCCCAGCATTTT | CASSPSVQGSLGNQPQHF | . | TRBV7-9 | . | TRBJ1-5
TGTGCCAGCAGCTCCGCGGGACTAGGAAACGAGCAGTACTTC | CASSSAGLGNEQYF | few | TRBV11-2 | TRBD2 | TRBJ2-7
TGTGCCAGCACCCGACTAGCGGGACCGTACAATGAGCAGTTCTTC | CASTRLAGPYNEQFF | . | TRBV28 | TRBD2 | TRBJ2-1
TGCGCCAGCAGTGAGTATACGGGAGGTCTGGAGACCCAGTACTTC | CASSEYTGGLETQYF | . | TRBV10-1 | TRBD2 | TRBJ2-5
TGTGCCAGCAGCTTAGCGGCTAGCGGAGATTACGAGCAGTACTTC | CASSLAASGDYEQYF | . | TRBV7-8 | TRBD2 | TRBJ2-7
TGTGCCAGCAGTTCAAACTACAATGAGCAGTTCTTC | CASSSNYNEQFF | . | TRBV27 | . | TRBJ2-1
TGCGCCAGCAGCCTACTTGCTGACGCAAATCAGCCCCAGCATTTT | CASSLLADANQPQHF | . | TRBV4-1 | . | TRBJ1-5
TGTGCCAGCAGCCCGGACGGGGGCAATCAGCCCCAGCATTTT | CASSPDGGNQPQHF | once | TRBV7-9 | . | TRBJ1-5
TGTGCCAGTAGTTGGGGGGACCTCAAATACAATGAGCAGTTCTTC | CASSWGDLKYNEQFF | . | TRBV19 | . | TRBJ2-1
TGTGCCACCAGTCGGGTCCCCGACACTGAAGCTTTCTTT | CATSRVPDTEAFF | . | TRBV15 | . | TRBJ1-1
TGTGCCAGCAGTCCGGGGCGCAATCAGCCCCAGCATTTT | CASSPGRNQPQHF | once | TRBV6-6 | . | TRBJ1-5
TGTGCCAGCAGCCAAGATTACCCGAACACAAATTACAATGAGCAGTTCTTC | CASSQDYPNTNYNEQFF | . | TRBV4-2 | . | TRBJ2-1
TGCAGCGTCGAGGGGGGGAGCGGCTACAATGAGCAGTTCTTC | CSVEGGSGYNEQFF | once | TRBV29-1 | . | TRBJ2-1
TGTGCCAGCAGTTTAGGGGGGGGCTATGGAAACACCATATATTTT | CASSLGGGYGNTIYF | . | TRBV27 | . | TRBJ1-3
TGTGCCAGCAGCTCGACAGGGGGCAGGGAGACCCAGTACTTC | CASSSTGGRETQYF | . | TRBV11-2 | TRBD1 | TRBJ2-5
TGTGCCAGCAGCCGACAGGGATTCTCCTACAATGAGCAGTTCTTC | CASSRQGFSYNEQFF | . | TRBV28 | TRBD1 | TRBJ2-1
TGTGCCAGTAGTATGGCGTCTAGCGGGAAGTACGAGCAGTACTTC | CASSMASSGKYEQYF | . | TRBV19 | TRBD2 | TRBJ2-7
TGTGCCAGCACCTTGGTCAGGGTCGGTGAGCAGTTCTTC | CASTLVRVGEQFF | . | TRBV28 | . | TRBJ2-1
TGTGCCAGCATGGACGGAGAGAGCTCAGATACGCAGTATTTT | CASMDGESSDTQYF | once | TRBV2 | . | TRBJ2-3
TGTGCCAGCAGCTTGTACTCAATGACGGACAATGAGCAGTTCTTC | CASSLYSMTDNEQFF | . | TRBV5-5 | . | TRBJ2-1
TGTGCCAGCAGGGACAGATTCAATCAGCCCCAGCATTTT | CASRDRFNQPQHF | few | TRBV2 | . | TRBJ1-5
TGTGCCAGCAGCCAAGAGACAGCGGGACTAGCGGGATTCCTTTCCTACGAGCAGTACTTC | CASSQETAGLAGFLSYEQYF | . | TRBV4-2 | TRBD2 | TRBJ2-7
TGTGCCAGCAGCCGCGGGAGTGGCTCAGATACGCAGTATTTT | CASSRGSGSDTQYF | . | TRBV7-8 | TRBD2 | TRBJ2-3
TGCTCTATCCCTACCCCCAGCGGGACCTACAATGAGCAGTTCTTC | CSIPTPSGTYNEQFF | once | TRBV29-1 | TRBD2 | TRBJ2-1
TGTGCCAGCAGCGTAGGAGGGGGGGCCACTGAAGCTTTCTTT | CASSVGGGATEAFF | . | TRBV9 | . | TRBJ1-1
TGCGCCAGCAGCGGCTGGGACCAGTCCTACGAGCAGTACTTC | CASSGWDQSYEQYF | . | TRBV5-1 | . | TRBJ2-7
TGTGCCAGCAGTGGTGACAGGGCGAGCAATCAGCCCCAGCATTTT | CASSGDRASNQPQHF | few | TRBV25-1 | TRBD1 | TRBJ1-5
TGTGCCAGCAGCCAAGAGACTTCTTACTCCTACGAGCAGTACTTC | CASSQETSYSYEQYF | . | TRBV4-2 | . | TRBJ2-7
TGTGCCAGCAGCGTAGGAGGGGAGTACCAAGAGACCCAGTACTTC | CASSVGGEYQETQYF | once | TRBV9 | . | TRBJ2-5
TGTGCCAGCAGTCCCGGGACTAGCGGCGACAATGAGCAGTTCTTC | CASSPGTSGDNEQFF | . | TRBV27 | TRBD2 | TRBJ2-1
TGTGCCAGCAGTTTATTGGAGAGACTTACCGAGCAGTACTTC | CASSLLERLTEQYF | . | TRBV28 | . | TRBJ2-7
TGTGCCAGTAGTATTTTAGGGTTCTGGAACACCGGGGAGCTGTTTTTT | CASSILGFWNTGELFF | . | TRBV19 | . | TRBJ2-2
TGTGCCAGCAGCAACCCTAGCGGGAGTGGGGTTGAGCAGTTCTTC | CASSNPSGSGVEQFF | . | TRBV5-6 | TRBD2 | TRBJ2-1
TGTGCCAGCAGCTCCCATCCCCGGGAGATGGGAGATACGCAGTATTTT | CASSSHPREMGDTQYF | . | TRBV7-2 | . | TRBJ2-3
TGTGCCTGGAGTTGGACGGGCTCTTCCTACGAGCAGTACTTC | CAWSWTGSSYEQYF | . | TRBV30 | . | TRBJ2-7
TGTGCCAGCAGCCCCGGGGTAGCACCGGAGACCCAGTACTTC | CASSPGVAPETQYF | . | TRBV7-9 | . | TRBJ2-5
TGTGCCAGCAGCGTAGAGTCCTCGAGCACAGATACGCAGTATTTT | CASSVESSSTDTQYF | . | TRBV9 | . | TRBJ2-3
TGTGCCAGCAGTTATCAGGCACTCTCCCACGAGCAGTACTTC | CASSYQALSHEQYF | . | TRBV6-5 | . | TRBJ2-7
TGTGCCAGCACTGGAAGTGGGATGAACGAGCAGTACTTC | CASTGSGMNEQYF | . | TRBV5-6 | . | TRBJ2-7
TGTGCCAGCAGTCCGAAGCGGTTCGGCACAGATACGCAGTATTTT | CASSPKRFGTDTQYF | . | TRBV25-1 | . | TRBJ2-3